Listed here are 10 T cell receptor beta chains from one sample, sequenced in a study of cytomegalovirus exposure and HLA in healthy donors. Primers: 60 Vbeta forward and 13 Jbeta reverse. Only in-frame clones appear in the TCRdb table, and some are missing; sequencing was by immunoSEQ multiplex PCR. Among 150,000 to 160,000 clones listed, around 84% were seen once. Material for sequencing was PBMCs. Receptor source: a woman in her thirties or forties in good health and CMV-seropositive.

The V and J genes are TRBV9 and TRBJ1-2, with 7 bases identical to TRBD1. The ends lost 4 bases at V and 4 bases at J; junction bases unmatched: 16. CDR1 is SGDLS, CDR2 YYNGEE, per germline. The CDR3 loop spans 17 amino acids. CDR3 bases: TGTGCCAGCAGCCCGACGACAGGGCTGCTTCAAATCTATGGCTACACCTTC. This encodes CASSPTTGLLQIYGYTF.

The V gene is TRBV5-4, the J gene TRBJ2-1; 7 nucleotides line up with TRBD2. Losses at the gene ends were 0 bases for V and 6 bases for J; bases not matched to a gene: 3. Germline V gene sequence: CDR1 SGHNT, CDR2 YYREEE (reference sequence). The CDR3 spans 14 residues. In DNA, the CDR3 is TGTGCCAGCAGCTTGGACGGGAGGCCCAATGAGCAGTTCTTC. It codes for CASSLDGRPNEQFF.

CDR3 region: CASSSLPFGEGDEKLFF. CDR3 in DNA: TGTGCCAGCAGCTCCCTCCCGTTTGGAGAGGGGGATGAAAAACTGTTTTTT. This chain uses TRBV11-2 with TRBJ1-4; a weak D match, TRBD1 (6 bases). Trimming removed 4 bases from V and 6 bases from J, with 21 bases in between. The CDR3 is made up of 17 amino acids. From germline, CDR1 is SGHAT and CDR2 FQNNGV.

In nucleotides, the CDR3 is TGTGCCAGTAAGGAGGCAGGTAATTACCTGAACACTGAAGCTTTCTTT. Its protein product is CASKEAGNYLNTEAFF. The V gene is TRBV19, the J gene TRBJ1-1; D uncertain. Germline V CDR1 and CDR2: LNHDA, SQIVND (reference sequence). The CDR3 consists of 16 residues. V gave up 7 bases and J gave up 0 bases, with 18 bases separating them.

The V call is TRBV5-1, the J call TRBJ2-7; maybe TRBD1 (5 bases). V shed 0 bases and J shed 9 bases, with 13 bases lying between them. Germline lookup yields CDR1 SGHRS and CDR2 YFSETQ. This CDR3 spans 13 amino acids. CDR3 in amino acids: CASSLGGFQGQYF. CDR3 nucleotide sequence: TGCGCCAGCAGCTTGGGTGGGTTTCAGGGGCAGTACTTC.

The CDR3 sequence: CASSVAPNTGRTEAFF. In DNA form, the CDR3 reads TGTGCCAGCAGCGTAGCCCCGAATACAGGGCGGACTGAAGCTTTCTTT. The V and J genes are TRBV9 and TRBJ1-1; a possible D gene is TRBD1 (6 bases). The CDR3 spans 16 residues. V was cut by 0 bases and J by 5 bases, with 17 bases left in between. Germline-derived CDR1 and CDR2 are SGDLS and YYNGEE.

The CDR3 sequence: CASSVVSGRENEQFF. The CDR3 bases are TGTGCCAGCAGCGTAGTTAGCGGGAGGGAGAATGAGCAGTTCTTC. J is TRBJ2-1 and V is TRBV9; 11 bases align to TRBD2. Germline-derived CDR1 and CDR2 are SGDLS and YYNGEE. After removal of 0 bases from V and 7 bases from J, the junction contained 3 bases not matched to a gene. The CDR3 runs to 15 residues.

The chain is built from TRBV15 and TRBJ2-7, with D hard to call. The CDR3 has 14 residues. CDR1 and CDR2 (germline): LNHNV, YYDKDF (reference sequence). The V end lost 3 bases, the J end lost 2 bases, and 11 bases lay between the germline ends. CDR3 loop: CATSSFAGTYEQYF. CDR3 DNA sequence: TGTGCCACCAGCAGCTTTGCAGGAACCTACGAGCAGTACTTC.

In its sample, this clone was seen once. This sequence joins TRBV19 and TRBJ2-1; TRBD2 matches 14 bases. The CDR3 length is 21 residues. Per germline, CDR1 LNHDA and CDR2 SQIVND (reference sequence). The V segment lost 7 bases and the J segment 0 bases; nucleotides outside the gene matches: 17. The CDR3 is CASKGDGRTGTSGSSYNEQFF. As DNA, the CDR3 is TGTGCCAGTAAGGGGGACGGAAGGACCGGGACTAGCGGGAGCTCCTACAATGAGCAGTTCTTC.

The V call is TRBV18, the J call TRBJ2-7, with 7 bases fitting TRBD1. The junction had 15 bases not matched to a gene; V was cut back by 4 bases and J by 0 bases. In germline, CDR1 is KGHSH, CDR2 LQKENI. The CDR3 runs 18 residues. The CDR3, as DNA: TGTGCCAGCTCACTAGGGGGACAGAGTAAGATATTCTCCTACGAGCAGTACTTC. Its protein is CASSLGGQSKIFSYEQYF.